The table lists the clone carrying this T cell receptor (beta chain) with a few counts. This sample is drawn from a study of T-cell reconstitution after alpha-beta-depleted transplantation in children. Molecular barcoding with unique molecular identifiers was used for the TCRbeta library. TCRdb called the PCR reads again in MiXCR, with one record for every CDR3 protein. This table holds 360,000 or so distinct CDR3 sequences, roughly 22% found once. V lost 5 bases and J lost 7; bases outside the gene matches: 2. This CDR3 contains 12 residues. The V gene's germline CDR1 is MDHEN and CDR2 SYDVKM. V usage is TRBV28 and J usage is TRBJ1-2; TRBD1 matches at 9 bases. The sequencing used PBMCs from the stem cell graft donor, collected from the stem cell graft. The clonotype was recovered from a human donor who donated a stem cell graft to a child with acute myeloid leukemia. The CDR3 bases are TGTGCCAGCAGTGCGGACAGGGGTGGCTACACCTTC. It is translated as CASSADRGGYTF.